Described below is a single T cell receptor (beta chain) sequence and its context. As yet, its antigen is unknown. This specimen belongs to a study of cytomegalovirus exposure and HLA in healthy donors. V was clipped by 1 base and J by 5 bases; unmatched bases: 0. The germline V gene has CDR1 SGHVS and CDR2 FNYEAQ. This CDR3 has 14 amino acids. General observations from the study: About 87% or about 30% of the time was how often most TCR beta V segments were productive, according to an earlier analysis.

The PCR used 60 Vbeta and 13 Jbeta primers. Assay used: immunoSEQ multiplex PCR; TCRdb lists only in-frame clones, some missing. Here the sample spans fewer than 250,000 clones, approximately 82% being singletons. This rearrangement joins TRBV7-6 to TRBJ2-2; 8 bases are a match to TRBD1. The source of this sequence is a man aged 18 to 35 in good health and CMV-seronegative. The material sequenced was PBMCs. CDR3: CASSLDRGTGELFF. CDR3 nucleotides: TGTGCCAGCAGCTTAGACAGGGGGACCGGGGAGCTGTTTTTT. The full variable domain, its missing parts supplied by reference TRBV7-6 and TRBJ2-2, is GAGVSQSPRYKVTKRGQDVALRCDPISGHVSLYWYRQALGQGPEFLTYFNYEAQQDKSGLPNDRFSAERPEGSISTLTIQRTEQRDSAMYRCASSLDRGTGELFFGEGSRLTVL.